This T cell receptor (beta chain) was profiled in a study of T cell responses to AZD1222 COVID-19 vaccine. This clone was seen just once. Sequenced by immunoSEQ multiplex PCR; TCRdb stores in-frame clones only, minus some. The table shows 100,000 or so clones, with approximately 91% occurring only once. The receptor was derived from an adult in good health. Sequencing was performed on peripheral blood, taken on day 0 of AZD1222 vaccination.

Here the CDR3 reads CASSLAGGGQPQHF. In DNA, the CDR3 is TGTGCCAGTAGTTTGGCTGGGGGAGGACAGCCCCAGCATTTT. The rearrangement uses TRBV19 and TRBJ1-5, with D maybe TRBD1 (5 bases). V was shortened by 5 bases and J by 7 bases, with 15 bases between the two germline ends. Germline lookup yields CDR1 LNHDA and CDR2 SQIVND (reference sequence). The CDR3 consists of 14 residues.